The rows below give T cell receptor beta chains drawn from one sample of a study of blood T cell repertoires in COVID-19. Some clones are missing from TCRdb's copy, which holds only in-frame ones; the method was immunoSEQ multiplex PCR. The table records 160,000 or so clones, about 79% of them present only once. Sequenced: PBMCs or T cells enriched from blood (not recorded which). The source of these receptors is a man aged 50 or older who had recovered from COVID-19. CDR3s include the opening cysteine and the closing phenylalanine or tryptophan. The D gene is left open where the match is weak. Not all rows give a size; the values are once, few, many and, for expanded clones, a class.

TRBJ1-2	TRBD1	-	TRBV11-2	CASSLQPGQGSYGYTF	TGTGCCAGCAGCTTACAACCCGGACAGGGGAGCTATGGCTACACCTTC
TRBJ2-1	-	-	TRBV7-8	CASSAGSEQFF	TGTGCCAGCAGCGCAGGCAGTGAGCAGTTCTTC
TRBJ2-7	TRBD1	-	TRBV5-1	CASSLARDRVYEQYF	TGCGCCAGCAGCTTGGCCCGGGACAGGGTCTACGAGCAGTACTTC
TRBJ2-4	TRBD2	-	TRBV12-3/TRBV12-4	CASKAGVAERQYF	TGTGCCAGTAAGGCGGGGGTGGCCGAGCGTCAGTACTTC
TRBJ1-1	TRBD1	-	TRBV7-9	CASSLVSPFRGMNTEAFF	TGTGCCAGCAGCTTAGTTTCCCCATTCAGGGGGATGAACACTGAAGCTTTCTTT
TRBJ1-6	-	-	TRBV5-6	CASSLFPSSYNSPLHF	TGTGCCAGCAGCTTGTTTCCATCCTCCTATAATTCACCCCTCCACTTT
TRBJ1-2	-	once	TRBV12-3/TRBV12-4	CASSLSNTGYTF	TGTGCCAGCAGTTTGTCGAATACAGGCTACACCTTC
TRBJ1-5	-	-	TRBV20-1	CSASPDGNQPQHF	TGCAGTGCTAGTCCAGATGGCAATCAGCCCCAGCATTTT
TRBJ1-4	-	-	TRBV5-1	CASSGGGERNEKLFF	TGCGCCAGCAGTGGCGGAGGGGAAAGAAATGAAAAACTGTTTTTT
TRBJ2-4	-	-	TRBV6-2/TRBV6-3	CASSYPLVGGDIQYF	TGTGCCAGCAGTTATCCCCTCGTCGGGGGAGACATTCAGTACTTC
TRBJ1-1	-	-	TRBV7-5	CVRSLPRRVGMEEAFF	TGTGTCAGAAGCTTACCCCGGCGGGTGGGGATGGAAGAAGCTTTCTTT
TRBJ2-6	-	-	TRBV6-1	CASSERRAGANVLTF	TGTGCCAGCAGTGAAAGGAGGGCAGGGGCCAACGTCCTGACTTTC
TRBJ2-1	-	-	TRBV6-5	CASSRTDNNEQFF	TGTGCCAGCAGCCGGACAGATAACAATGAGCAGTTCTTC
TRBJ1-5	-	-	TRBV19	CASSIGLDQPQHF	TGTGCCAGTAGTATAGGGCTAGATCAGCCCCAGCATTTT
TRBJ2-7	TRBD2	-	TRBV27	CASSRSGGIYEQYF	TGTGCCAGCAGCCGTAGCGGGGGAATTTACGAGCAGTACTTC
TRBJ2-2	-	once	TRBV28	CASISNTGELFF	TGTGCCAGCATATCGAACACCGGGGAGCTGTTTTTT
TRBJ1-5	-	few	TRBV6-1	CASSEMNRALNQPQHF	TGTGCCAGCAGTGAAATGAACAGGGCCCTCAATCAGCCCCAGCATTTT
TRBJ1-3	TRBD1	-	TRBV6-1	CASSEGTGSGNTIYF	TGTGCCAGCAGTGAAGGGACAGGGAGCGGAAACACCATATATTTT
TRBJ2-7	TRBD1	-	TRBV28	CASSLAPGADRGRGVQYF	TGTGCCAGCAGTTTGGCCCCGGGTGCTGACAGGGGGCGAGGAGTGCAGTACTTC
TRBJ2-2	-	-	TRBV9	CASSVGPKENTGELFF	TGTGCCAGCAGCGTAGGGCCGAAAGAGAACACCGGGGAGCTGTTTTTT
TRBJ1-5	-	-	TRBV7-9	CASSSGQQPQHF	TGTGCCAGCAGCTCGGGACAACAGCCCCAGCATTTT
TRBJ1-6	TRBD1	-	TRBV28	CASNPGQGYNSPLHF	TGTGCCAGCAACCCGGGACAGGGCTATAATTCACCCCTCCACTTT
TRBJ2-3	-	-	TRBV19	CASSIDLGQTTQYF	TGTGCCAGTAGTATAGATCTTGGACAAACTACGCAGTATTTT
TRBJ2-3	TRBD2	-	TRBV5-4	CASSALLGGTDTQYF	TGTGCCAGCAGCGCCCTCCTGGGGGGGACAGATACGCAGTATTTT
TRBJ1-3	-	-	TRBV7-9	CASSLRGSGNTIYF	TGTGCCAGCAGCTTAAGAGGCTCTGGAAACACCATATATTTT
TRBJ1-2	-	once	TRBV6-5	CASSYEQGGAGGYTF	TGTGCCAGCAGTTACGAGCAGGGAGGCGCGGGCGGCTACACCTTC
TRBJ2-2	TRBD1	once	TRBV3-1/TRBV3-2	CASSQDWGQGNTGELFF	TGTGCCAGCAGCCAAGATTGGGGACAGGGAAACACCGGGGAGCTGTTTTTT
TRBJ2-1	TRBD2	-	TRBV5-1	CASSLDSGGDEQFF	TGCGCCAGCAGCTTGGATAGCGGGGGCGATGAGCAGTTCTTC
TRBJ1-3	-	-	TRBV7-6	CASSLGIRQTTSGNTIYF	TGTGCCAGCAGCTTAGGTATACGGCAGACTACCTCTGGAAACACCATATATTTT
TRBJ1-2	TRBD1	-	TRBV5-1	CASSLSGGYGYTF	TGCGCCAGCAGCTTATCAGGGGGATATGGCTACACCTTC
TRBJ1-1	-	-	TRBV27	CASSSPPVNTEAFF	TGTGCCAGCAGTTCCCCGCCGGTGAACACTGAAGCTTTCTTT
TRBJ2-1	-	-	TRBV19	CASTSGGPYNEQFF	TGTGCCAGCACTTCCGGGGGGCCGTACAATGAGCAGTTCTTC
TRBJ1-1	-	-	TRBV3-1/TRBV3-2	CASSQVGGDTEAFF	TGTGCCAGCAGCCAAGTGGGGGGGGACACTGAAGCTTTCTTT
TRBJ2-1	-	few	TRBV4-1	CASSQPPGQNTYNEQFF	TGCGCCAGCAGCCAACCCCCGGGACAAAATACCTACAATGAGCAGTTCTTC
TRBJ1-5	-	-	TRBV7-2	CASSLTGGRFSNQPQHF	TGTGCCAGCAGTTTGACTGGGGGGAGGTTTAGCAATCAGCCCCAGCATTTT
TRBJ1-4	-	-	TRBV9	CASSVKTGDEKLFF	TGTGCCAGCAGCGTTAAAACGGGTGATGAAAAACTGTTTTTT
TRBJ1-2	TRBD1	-	TRBV14	CASRPDRANYGYTF	TGTGCCAGCAGACCCGACAGGGCTAACTATGGCTACACCTTC
TRBJ1-2	TRBD1	once	TRBV7-9	CASSFGTGGPYGYTF	TGTGCCAGCAGCTTCGGGACAGGGGGCCCTTATGGCTACACCTTC
TRBJ2-2	TRBD1	-	TRBV5-1	CASSLRGPNTGELFF	TGCGCCAGCAGCTTGAGGGGGCCGAACACCGGGGAGCTGTTTTTT
TRBJ2-5	TRBD2	few	TRBV25-1	CASSEGQRGAQETQYF	TGTGCCAGCAGTGAAGGGCAGCGGGGGGCACAAGAGACCCAGTACTTC
TRBJ2-7	TRBD2	-	TRBV5-1	CASSLVLAGVEQYF	TGCGCCAGCAGCTTGGTACTAGCGGGGGTGGAGCAGTACTTC
TRBJ2-3	TRBD2	-	TRBV2	CASSALAGGRTDTQYF	TGTGCCAGCAGTGCCCTAGCGGGGGGGCGCACAGATACGCAGTATTTT
TRBJ1-2	TRBD1	-	TRBV3-1/TRBV3-2	CASSPRDRGLGYTF	TGTGCCAGCAGCCCAAGGGACAGGGGGTTGGGCTACACCTTC
TRBJ1-5	-	-	TRBV25-1	CASSEGGASGQPQHF	TGTGCCAGTAGTGAAGGGGGGGCGTCTGGACAGCCCCAGCATTTT
TRBJ1-5	TRBD1	few	TRBV24-1	CATSRQGNQPQHF	TGTGCCACCAGTCGACAGGGGAATCAGCCCCAGCATTTT
TRBJ2-3	TRBD2	-	TRBV3-1/TRBV3-2	CASSQHPSGVKGDTQYF	TGTGCCAGCAGCCAACATCCTAGCGGGGTAAAGGGAGATACGCAGTATTTT
TRBJ1-3	-	-	TRBV4-1	CASSQEGGTGGNTIYF	TGCGCCAGCAGCCAGGAGGGGGGGACGGGTGGAAACACCATATATTTT
TRBJ1-2	TRBD1	-	TRBV4-2	CASSQDSTGINYGYTF	TGTGCCAGCAGCCAAGATTCGACAGGGATTAACTATGGCTACACCTTC
TRBJ2-3	-	-	TRBV15	CATSRDGGRDTQYF	TGTGCCACCAGCAGAGATGGGGGCCGGGATACGCAGTATTTT
TRBJ1-1	TRBD1	-	TRBV18	CASSPGQDPNTEAFF	TGTGCCAGCTCACCAGGACAGGACCCGAACACTGAAGCTTTCTTT
TRBJ2-1	-	-	TRBV28	CASSFVITSSYNEQFF	TGTGCCAGCAGTTTCGTGATTACGAGCTCCTACAATGAGCAGTTCTTC
TRBJ2-5	TRBD2	-	TRBV6-6	CAIQKRGGETQYF	TGTGCCATCCAGAAACGGGGGGGAGAGACCCAGTACTTC
TRBJ2-7	TRBD1	-	TRBV6-1	CASSSFQGEYEQYF	TGTGCCAGCAGTTCATTCCAGGGGGAGTACGAGCAGTACTTC
TRBJ2-5	-	-	TRBV29-1	CSVEESRPGKQETQYF	TGCAGCGTTGAAGAAAGTCGTCCGGGAAAACAAGAGACCCAGTACTTC